This TCR beta chain comes out of a study of OX40 agonist ivuxolimab in advanced cancers. At the level of the study: One hepatocellular carcinoma and a couple of cutaneous melanoma patients partially responded.

Autoimmune disease history or systemic immunosuppression barred patients. Whole-study results and caveats: Dosing at 0.1 to 3.0 mg/kg was accompanied by clonal expansion of CD4+ and CD8+ blood T cells by week 6. It was also the case that some nonresponders had low normalized T-cell clonal expansion.

Sequenced by immunoSEQ multiplex PCR; TCRdb stores in-frame clones only, minus some. This sample carries tens of thousands of clones, over 70% of them seen once, and the ten largest clones take 4% to 5%. As regards this clone: The antigen is not known.

This TCR was recovered from an adult with an advanced solid tumor such as melanoma, head and neck, liver or kidney cancer. Here the sequenced sample was CD4+ or CD8+ T cells sorted from blood, taken in a trial of the OX40 agonist ivuxolimab.

DNA of the CDR3: TGTGCCAGCAGTCGGGACGGGAACTATGGCTACACCTTC. This translates into CASSRDGNYGYTF. This sequence joins TRBV28 and TRBJ1-2; D possibly corresponds to TRBD1 (5 bases). The V gene's germline CDR1 is MDHEN and CDR2 SYDVKM. Deletions cut 5 bases from V and 2 bases from J, with 9 bases between. This CDR3 comprises 13 residues.